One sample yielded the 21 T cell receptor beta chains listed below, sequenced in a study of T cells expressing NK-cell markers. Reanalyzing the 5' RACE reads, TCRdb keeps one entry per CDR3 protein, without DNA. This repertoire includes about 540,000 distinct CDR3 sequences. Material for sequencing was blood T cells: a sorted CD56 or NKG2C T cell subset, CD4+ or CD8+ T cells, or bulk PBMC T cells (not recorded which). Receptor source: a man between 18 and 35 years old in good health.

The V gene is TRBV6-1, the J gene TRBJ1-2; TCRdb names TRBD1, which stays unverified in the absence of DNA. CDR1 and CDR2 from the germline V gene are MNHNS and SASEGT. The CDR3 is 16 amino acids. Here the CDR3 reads CASRPGTGEGNYGYTF.

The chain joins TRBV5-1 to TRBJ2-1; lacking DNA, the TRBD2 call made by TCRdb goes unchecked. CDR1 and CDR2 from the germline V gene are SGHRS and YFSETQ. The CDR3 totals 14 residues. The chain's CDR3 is CASSMTSGSNEQFF.

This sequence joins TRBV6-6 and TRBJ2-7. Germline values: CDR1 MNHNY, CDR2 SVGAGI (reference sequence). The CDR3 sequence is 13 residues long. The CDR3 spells CASSYSWPGEQYF.

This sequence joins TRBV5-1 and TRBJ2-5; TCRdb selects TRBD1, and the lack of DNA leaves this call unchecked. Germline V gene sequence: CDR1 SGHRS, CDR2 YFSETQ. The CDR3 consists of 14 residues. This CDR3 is CASSRDRQKETQYF.

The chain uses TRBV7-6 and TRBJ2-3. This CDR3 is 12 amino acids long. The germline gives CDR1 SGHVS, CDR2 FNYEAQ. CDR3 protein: CASSPIEHTQYF. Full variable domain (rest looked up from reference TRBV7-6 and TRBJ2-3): GAGVSQSPRYKVTKRGQDVALRCDPISGHVSLYWYRQALGQGPEFLTYFNYEAQQDKSGLPNDRFSAERPEGSISTLTIQRTEQRDSAMYRCASSPIEHTQYFGPGTRLTVL.

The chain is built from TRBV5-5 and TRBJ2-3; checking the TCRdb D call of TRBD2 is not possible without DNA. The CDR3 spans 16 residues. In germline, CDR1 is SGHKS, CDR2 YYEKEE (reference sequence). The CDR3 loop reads CASSLLAGGPPDTQYF.

The CDR3 reads CASAQQDRQETQYF. The chain joins TRBV2 to TRBJ2-5. The CDR3 is 14 amino acids. From germline, CDR1 is SNHLY and CDR2 FYNNEI.

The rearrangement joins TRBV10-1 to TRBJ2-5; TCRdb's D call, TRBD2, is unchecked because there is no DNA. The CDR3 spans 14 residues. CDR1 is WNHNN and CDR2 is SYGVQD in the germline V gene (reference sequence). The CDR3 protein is CASSESTSGQTQYF.

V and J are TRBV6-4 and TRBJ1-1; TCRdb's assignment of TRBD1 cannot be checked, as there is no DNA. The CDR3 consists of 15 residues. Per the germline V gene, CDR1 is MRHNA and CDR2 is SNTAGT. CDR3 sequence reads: CASSVTGSRNTEAFF.

The CDR3 region is CSARIRGRGTEAFF. The chain carries TRBV20-1 and TRBJ1-1. The CDR3 is 14 residues long. Looked up from germline, CDR1 is DFQATT and CDR2 is SNEGSKA (reference sequence).

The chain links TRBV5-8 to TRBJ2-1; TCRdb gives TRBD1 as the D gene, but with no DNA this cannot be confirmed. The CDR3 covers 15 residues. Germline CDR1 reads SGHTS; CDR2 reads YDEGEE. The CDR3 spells CATADFWRANNEQFF.

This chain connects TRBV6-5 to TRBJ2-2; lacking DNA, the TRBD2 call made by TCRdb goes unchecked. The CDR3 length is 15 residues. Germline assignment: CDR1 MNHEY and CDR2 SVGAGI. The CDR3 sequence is CASSYLGVNTGELFF.

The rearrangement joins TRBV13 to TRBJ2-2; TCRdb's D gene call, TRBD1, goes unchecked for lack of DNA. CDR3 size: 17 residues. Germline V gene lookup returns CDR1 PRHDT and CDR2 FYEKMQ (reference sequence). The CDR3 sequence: CASSSPLDRVDTGELFF.

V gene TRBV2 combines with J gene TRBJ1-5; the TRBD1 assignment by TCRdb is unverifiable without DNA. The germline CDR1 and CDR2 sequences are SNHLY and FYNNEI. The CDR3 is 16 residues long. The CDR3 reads CASRPNPGQRDQPQHF.

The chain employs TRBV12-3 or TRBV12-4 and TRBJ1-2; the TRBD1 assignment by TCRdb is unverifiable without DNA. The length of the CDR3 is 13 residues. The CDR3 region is CASSWGRAGGYTF.

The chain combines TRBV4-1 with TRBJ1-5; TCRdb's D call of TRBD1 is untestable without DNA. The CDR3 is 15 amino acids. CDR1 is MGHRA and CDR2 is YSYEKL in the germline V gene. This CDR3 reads CASSQVQGASQPQHF.

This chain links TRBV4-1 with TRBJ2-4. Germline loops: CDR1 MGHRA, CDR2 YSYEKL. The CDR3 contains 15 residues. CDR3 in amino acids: CASSQAEVSKNIQYF.

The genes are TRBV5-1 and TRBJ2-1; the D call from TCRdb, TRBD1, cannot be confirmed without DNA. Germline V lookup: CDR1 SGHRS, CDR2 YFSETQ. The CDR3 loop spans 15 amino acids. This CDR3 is CASSVVGTALNEQFF.

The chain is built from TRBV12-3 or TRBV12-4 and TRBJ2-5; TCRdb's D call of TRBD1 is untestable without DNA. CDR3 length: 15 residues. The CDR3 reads CASSLGPGGGETQYF.

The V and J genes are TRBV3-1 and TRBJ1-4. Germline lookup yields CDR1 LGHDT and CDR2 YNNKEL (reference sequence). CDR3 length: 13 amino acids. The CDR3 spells CASSQGVGEKLFF.

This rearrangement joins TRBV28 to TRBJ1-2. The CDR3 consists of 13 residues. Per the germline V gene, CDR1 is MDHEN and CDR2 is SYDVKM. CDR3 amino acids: CASSYSPNYGYTF.